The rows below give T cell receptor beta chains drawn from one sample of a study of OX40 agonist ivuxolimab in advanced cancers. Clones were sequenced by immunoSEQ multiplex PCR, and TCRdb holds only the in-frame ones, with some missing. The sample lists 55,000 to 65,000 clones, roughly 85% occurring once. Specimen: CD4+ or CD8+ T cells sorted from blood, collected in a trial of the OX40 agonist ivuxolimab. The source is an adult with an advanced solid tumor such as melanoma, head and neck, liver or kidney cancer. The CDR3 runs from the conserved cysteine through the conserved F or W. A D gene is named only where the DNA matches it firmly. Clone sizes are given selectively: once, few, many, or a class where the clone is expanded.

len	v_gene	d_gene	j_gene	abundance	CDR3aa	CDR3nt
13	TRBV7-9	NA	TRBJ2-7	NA	CASSLAGQYEQYF	TGTGCCAGCAGCTTGGCGGGACAGTACGAGCAGTACTTC
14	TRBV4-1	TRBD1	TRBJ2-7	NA	CASSHPGTGAEQYF	TGCGCCAGCAGCCATCCCGGGACAGGGGCCGAGCAGTACTTC
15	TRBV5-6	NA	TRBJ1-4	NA	CASSDRTGSNEKLFF	TGTGCCAGCAGCGACCGGACTGGGAGTAATGAAAAACTGTTTTTT
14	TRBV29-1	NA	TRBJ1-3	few	CSVGGGSSGNTIYF	TGCAGCGTTGGGGGAGGGAGCTCTGGAAACACCATATATTTT
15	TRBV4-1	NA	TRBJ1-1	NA	CASSQEAGEDTEAFF	TGCGCCAGCAGCCAAGAAGCGGGGGAGGACACTGAAGCTTTCTTT
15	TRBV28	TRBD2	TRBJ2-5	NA	CASSKTSGSLETQYF	TGTGCCAGCAGTAAAACTAGCGGGAGTTTGGAGACCCAGTACTTC
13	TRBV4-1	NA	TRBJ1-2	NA	CASSQEWEDGYTF	TGCGCCAGCAGCCAAGAGTGGGAAGATGGCTACACCTTC
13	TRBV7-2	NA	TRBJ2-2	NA	CASSTRTTGELFF	TGTGCCAGCAGCACGCGGACCACCGGGGAGCTGTTTTTT
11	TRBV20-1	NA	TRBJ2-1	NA	CSARGVREQFF	TGCAGTGCTAGAGGGGTCCGCGAGCAGTTCTTC
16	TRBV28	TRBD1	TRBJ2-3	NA	CASSGPLGQATDTQYF	TGTGCCAGCAGCGGCCCTCTAGGACAGGCCACAGATACGCAGTATTTT
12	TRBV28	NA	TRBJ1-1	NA	CASSTYPAKAFF	TGTGCCAGCAGTACCTACCCTGCGAAAGCTTTCTTT
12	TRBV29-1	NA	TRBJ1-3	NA	CSGYGSGNTIYF	TGCAGCGGATACGGCTCTGGAAACACCATATATTTT
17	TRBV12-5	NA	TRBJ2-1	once	CASGKEGLADSYNEQFF	TGTGCTAGTGGTAAGGAGGGGTTAGCGGATTCCTACAATGAGCAGTTCTTC
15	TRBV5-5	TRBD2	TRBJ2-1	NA	CASSLGTIQYNEQFF	TGTGCCAGCAGCTTAGGGACTATTCAATACAATGAGCAGTTCTTC
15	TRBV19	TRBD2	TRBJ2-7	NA	CASSPGLAGIYEQYF	TGTGCCAGTAGCCCGGGGCTAGCGGGAATCTACGAGCAGTACTTC
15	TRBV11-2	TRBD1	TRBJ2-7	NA	CASSAAGQGAYEQYF	TGTGCCAGCAGCGCAGCGGGACAGGGTGCCTACGAGCAGTACTTC
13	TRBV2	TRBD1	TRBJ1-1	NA	CASSRDSGTEAFF	TGTGCCAGCAGTAGGGACAGCGGAACTGAAGCTTTCTTT
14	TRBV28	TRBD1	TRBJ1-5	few	CASSGQDSNQPQHF	TGTGCCAGCAGTGGACAGGACAGCAATCAGCCCCAGCATTTT
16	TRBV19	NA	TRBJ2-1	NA	CASSLGWQGSYNEQFF	TGTGCCAGTAGTTTGGGCTGGCAGGGGTCCTACAATGAGCAGTTCTTC
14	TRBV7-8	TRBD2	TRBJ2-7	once	CASSQTRGAFEQYF	TGTGCCAGCAGCCAAACGCGGGGGGCGTTCGAGCAGTACTTC
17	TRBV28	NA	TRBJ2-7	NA	CASSPNRGLREGYEQYF	TGTGCCAGCAGTCCAAACAGGGGTCTCCGGGAGGGCTACGAGCAGTACTTC
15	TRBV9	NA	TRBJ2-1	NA	CASSASTGSYNEQFF	TGTGCCAGCAGCGCCTCCACAGGGTCCTACAATGAGCAGTTCTTC
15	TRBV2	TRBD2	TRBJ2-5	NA	CASSALAGGRETQYF	TGTGCCAGCAGTGCACTAGCGGGGGGGCGAGAGACCCAGTACTTC
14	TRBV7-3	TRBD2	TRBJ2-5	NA	CASSHSGRAVTQYF	TGTGCCAGCAGCCATAGCGGGAGGGCCGTGACCCAGTACTTC
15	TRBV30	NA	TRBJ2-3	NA	CAWSDSGLRTDTQYF	TGTGCCTGGAGTGACAGCGGCCTTCGCACAGATACGCAGTATTTT
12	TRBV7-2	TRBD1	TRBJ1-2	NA	CASNEDRGGYTF	TGTGCCAGCAACGAAGACAGGGGAGGCTACACCTTC
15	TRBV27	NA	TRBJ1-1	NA	CASSPDRFASSEAFF	TGTGCCAGCAGTCCCGACAGGTTCGCTTCCTCTGAAGCTTTCTTT
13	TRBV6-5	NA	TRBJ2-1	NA	CASTPRPGNEQFF	TGTGCCAGCACGCCACGACCGGGCAATGAGCAGTTCTTC
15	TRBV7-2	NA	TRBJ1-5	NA	CASSLGQDLRQPQHF	TGTGCCAGCAGCTTAGGTCAGGACCTAAGGCAGCCCCAGCATTTT
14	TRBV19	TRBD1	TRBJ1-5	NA	CASSMTGRDQPQHF	TGTGCCAGTAGTATGACAGGGAGGGATCAGCCCCAGCATTTT
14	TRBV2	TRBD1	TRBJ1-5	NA	CASSVDRVNQPQHF	TGTGCCAGCAGTGTAGACAGGGTAAATCAGCCCCAGCATTTT